The clone carrying this T cell receptor (beta chain) showed up many times. Its antigen is unknown. The data stem from a study of naive and memory T cell subsets. Study-level points and caveats: TCR transcript changes with activation or differentiation may affect this RNA method.

TCR cDNA received a 3' ligated oligonucleotide that carried a UMI. Whole-blood samples were roughly 2.3 ml of peripheral blood from healthy adult volunteers. Unsorted total RNA, about 1 to 1000 ng, was DNase treated before reverse transcription. The SP2 primer and nested alpha and beta constant region primers amplified ligated cDNA in four rounds. For blood and skin samples, reverse transcription used TCR alpha and beta constant primers. TCRdb reanalysed the 5' RACE reads using MiXCR and keeps one entry per CDR3 protein. The sample contains tens of thousands of distinct CDR3 sequences, approximately 4.5% of which appear only once. V was shortened by 3 bases and J by 5 bases, with 13 bases between the two germline ends. CDR3 length: 13 residues. Germline-derived CDR1 and CDR2 are SQVTM and ANQGSEA.

The genes are TRBV29-1 and TRBJ1-1; TRBD1 might be the D (6 bases). The receptor was derived from a female donor in good health. The DNA for the CDR3 is TGCAGCGTTGAGACAGGAGGAAGGACTGAAGCTTTCTTT. It yields the protein CSVETGGRTEAFF.